These 17 T cell receptor beta chains came from one sample sequenced in a study of cytotoxic CD8 clonotypes in ibrutinib-treated CLL. Using immunoSEQ multiplex PCR, the repertoire was profiled, and TCRdb retains in-frame clones only, with some absent. The table lists about 49,000 clones, under 75% of them singletons, with 9.5% to 15% in the top ten. Material: PBMCs, obtained after 12 months of ibrutinib treatment. These receptors were obtained from a human donor with chronic lymphocytic leukemia.

The chain combines TRBV6-5 with TRBJ2-3; maybe TRBD1 (6 bases). With 2 bases removed from V and 4 bases from J, the gap between germline ends came to 10 bases. Germline V CDR1 and CDR2: MNHEY, SVGAGI. The CDR3 consists of 14 residues. CDR3 in DNA: TGTGCCAGCAGTTACCACAGGGATTCAGATACGCAGTATTTT. Translated, it gives CASSYHRDSDTQYF.

This chain joins TRBV19 and TRBJ1-2, with TRBD1 matching 8 bases. V shed 0 bases and J 2 bases; nucleotides not matched to a gene: 2. The V gene's germline CDR1 is LNHDA and CDR2 SQIVND (reference sequence). The CDR3 loop spans 15 amino acids. The CDR3 nucleotides are TGTGCCAGTAGTATAGACGACAGGGGCAACTATGGCTACACCTTC. Amino acids: CASSIDDRGNYGYTF. Drawing the rest from reference TRBV19 and TRBJ1-2, the complete variable domain is DGGITQSPKYLFRKEGQNVTLSCEQNLNHDAMYWYRQDPGQGLRLIYYSQIVNDFQKGDIAEGYSVSREKKESFPLTVTSAQKNPTAFYLCASSIDDRGNYGYTFGSGTRLTVV.

The V and J genes are TRBV9 and TRBJ2-7; the D is unclear. This CDR3 contains 15 residues. Germline assignment: CDR1 SGDLS and CDR2 YYNGEE. Deletions cut 3 bases from V and 3 bases from J, with 16 bases between. CDR3 nucleotides: TGTGCCAGCAGCGAGACACACAATCTAGACTACGAGCAGTACTTC. Translating gives CASSETHNLDYEQYF.

This clone turned up a few times. V is TRBV6-5 and J is TRBJ1-5; 7 bases align to TRBD1. Trimming cost V 2 bases and J 5 bases; bases outside gene matches: 6. The germline V gene has CDR1 MNHEY and CDR2 SVGAGI. CDR3 length: 15 residues. The CDR3 spells CASSYTITGDQPQHF. The CDR3 bases are TGTGCCAGCAGTTACACTATTACAGGGGATCAGCCCCAGCATTTT.

The DNA of the CDR3 is TGTGCCAGCAGCGTAGGGGCTAGCGATGATACAGATACGCAGTATTTT. Translated, it gives CASSVGASDDTDTQYF. The V call is TRBV9, the J call TRBJ2-3; D might be TRBD2 (6 bases). Per germline, CDR1 SGDLS and CDR2 YYNGEE. The CDR3 contains 16 residues. V dropped 0 bases and J dropped 3 bases, with 14 bases sitting between them.

This clone is judged medium-sized. This chain uses TRBV4-2 with TRBJ2-5; perhaps TRBD2 as D (5 bases). The V end lost 0 bases, the J end lost 2 bases, and 10 bases lay between the germline ends. The CDR3 runs to 15 residues. Germline values: CDR1 LGHNA, CDR2 YNFKEQ. The CDR3 sequence is CASSQDPGTQETQYF. Here the CDR3 DNA reads TGTGCCAGCAGCCAAGATCCGGGAACTCAAGAGACCCAGTACTTC.

The chain couples TRBV5-1 to TRBJ1-3, with D hard to call. V was clipped by 4 bases and J by 0 bases, with 8 bases between them. Germline CDR1 reads SGHRS; CDR2 reads YFSETQ. This CDR3 comprises 14 residues. DNA of the CDR3: TGCGCCAGCAGCGTTGACCCCTCTGGAAACACCATATATTTT. Amino acid sequence: CASSVDPSGNTIYF.

This chain uses TRBV5-1 with TRBJ1-6; D remains ambiguous. The CDR3 has 16 residues. Germline CDR1 is SGHRS and CDR2 is YFSETQ. Trimming took off 4 bases at V and 5 bases at J, with 16 bases between the two ends. In nucleotides, the CDR3 is TGCGCCAGCAGCCCTAGTGTAGGCCAGGATAATTCACCCCTCCACTTT. Its protein is CASSPSVGQDNSPLHF.

The rearrangement joins TRBV7-8 to TRBJ1-4, with a tentative D call TRBD1 (6 bases). There are 12 residues in the CDR3. Between the trimmed V and J ends, which lost 5 bases and 15 bases, there was a span of 16 bases. Germline CDR1 and CDR2: SGHVS and FQNEAQ. The CDR3 coding sequence is TGTGCCAGCAGCCCACAGGGAAAAGTGGTGTTTTTT. Translating it yields CASSPQGKVVFF.

In its sample, this clone was seen a few times. The chain couples TRBV9 to TRBJ2-2; D not resolved. The CDR3 length is 13 residues. V gave up 4 bases and J gave up 0 bases, with 4 bases separating them. Germline V gene data show CDR1 as SGDLS and CDR2 as YYNGEE. The DNA for the CDR3 is TGTGCCAGCAGCCCCCCGAACACCGGGGAGCTGTTTTTT. Its protein is CASSPPNTGELFF.

In its sample, this clone was seen a few times. The rearrangement uses TRBV7-9 and TRBJ2-1; TRBD2 is a possible D gene (7 bases). Trimming took 5 bases from V and 2 from J, leaving 13 bases between them. The CDR3 contains 15 residues. Germline CDR1 and CDR2: SEHNR and FQNEAQ (reference sequence). CDR3 coding DNA: TGTGCCAGCAGCCAGGGGAGGGGGGCCTACAATGAGCAGTTCTTC. As protein: CASSQGRGAYNEQFF.

The chain recombines TRBV11-3 with TRBJ1-1; TRBD1 agrees at 8 bases. There are 15 residues in the CDR3. The J segment lost 4 bases and the V segment lost 5 bases, leaving 9 bases of the junction unmatched. CDR1 is SGHNT and CDR2 is YENEEA in the germline V gene. Here the CDR3 reads CASSARRGPGTEAFF. The CDR3 nucleotides are TGTGCCAGCAGCGCCCGCAGGGGGCCAGGCACTGAAGCTTTCTTT. Complete variable domain (other parts from reference TRBV11-3 and TRBJ1-1): EAGVVQSPRYKIIEKKQPVAFWCNPISGHNTLYWYLQNLGQGPELLIRYENEEAVDDSQLPKDRFSAERLKGVDSTLKIQPAELGDSAVYLCASSARRGPGTEAFFGQGTRLTVV.

The chain has TRBV14 and TRBJ2-3; 15 bases align to TRBD2. The length of the CDR3 is 18 residues. Germline CDR1 and CDR2: SGHDN and FVKESK. V lost 0 bases to trimming and J lost 7 bases; unmatched junction nucleotides: 8. The CDR3: CASSQDLPGLAGGYTQYF. The CDR3 DNA is TGTGCCAGCAGCCAAGATCTCCCGGGACTAGCGGGGGGATATACGCAGTATTTT.

J is TRBJ1-1 and V is TRBV7-8, with 7 bases that match TRBD1. V shed 5 bases and J 4 bases; nucleotides not matched to a gene: 4. This CDR3 comprises 13 residues. The germline V gene has CDR1 SGHVS and CDR2 FQNEAQ. CDR3 sequence (DNA): TGTGCCAGCAGCGTCACAGGGGTCACTGAAGCTTTCTTT. It specifies CASSVTGVTEAFF.

This chain uses TRBV5-5 with TRBJ2-1; TRBD2 is a possible D gene (5 bases). The ends were cut back, 0 bases at V and 14 bases at J, with 15 bases in the middle. CDR1 and CDR2 from the germline V gene are SGHKS and YYEKEE (reference sequence). CDR3 length: 13 residues. The DNA for the CDR3 is TGTGCCAGCAGCTTGGCGTTGGCTTCCGGGGAGTTCTTC. Translating gives CASSLALASGEFF. The variable domain in full, with the rest retrieved from reference TRBV5-5 and TRBJ2-1, is DAGVTQSPTHLIKTRGQQVTLRCSPISGHKSVSWYQQVLGQGPQFIFQYYEKEERGRGNFPDRFSARQFPNYSSELNVNALLLGDSALYLCASSLALASGEFFGPGTRLTVL.

The V and J genes are TRBV21-1 and TRBJ1-2. TRBV21-1 is termed a pseudogene. There are 15 residues in the CDR3. Here the CDR3 reads CASSKEFRGESGYTF. In DNA form, the CDR3 reads TGTGCCAGCAGCAAAGAGTTTCGGGGCGAAAGTGGCTACACCTTC.

The chain joins TRBV15 to TRBJ1-3, with D perhaps matching TRBD1 (5 bases). The CDR3 sequence is 14 residues long. Trimming left V 0 bases short and J 6 bases short, with 9 bases between. The germline V gene has CDR1 LNHNV and CDR2 YYDKDF (reference sequence). Here the CDR3 DNA reads TGTGCCACCAGCAGAGAACAGGCTGAAAACACCATATATTTT. Amino acid sequence: CATSREQAENTIYF.